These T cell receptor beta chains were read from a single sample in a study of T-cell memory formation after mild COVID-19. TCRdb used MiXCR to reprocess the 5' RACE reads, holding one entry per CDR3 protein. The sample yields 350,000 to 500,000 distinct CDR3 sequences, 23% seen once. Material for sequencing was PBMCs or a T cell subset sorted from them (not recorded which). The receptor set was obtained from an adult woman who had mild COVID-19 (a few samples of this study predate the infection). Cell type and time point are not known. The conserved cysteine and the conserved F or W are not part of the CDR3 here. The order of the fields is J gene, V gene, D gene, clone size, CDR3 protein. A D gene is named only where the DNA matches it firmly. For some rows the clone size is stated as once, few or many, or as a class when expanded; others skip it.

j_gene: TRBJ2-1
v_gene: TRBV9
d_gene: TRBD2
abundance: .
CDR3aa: ASSGLGLAGGSEQF

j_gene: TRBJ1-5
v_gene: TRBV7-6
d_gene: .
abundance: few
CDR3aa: ASSLGAGADQPQH

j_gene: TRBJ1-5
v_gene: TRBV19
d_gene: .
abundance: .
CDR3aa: ASSMGFGQPQH

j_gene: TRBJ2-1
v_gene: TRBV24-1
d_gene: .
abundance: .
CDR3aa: ATSASTTNEQF

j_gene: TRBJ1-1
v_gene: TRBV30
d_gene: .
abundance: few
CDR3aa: AWSAGGGHTEAF

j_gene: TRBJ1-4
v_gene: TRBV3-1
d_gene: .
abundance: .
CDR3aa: ASSQRRVELF

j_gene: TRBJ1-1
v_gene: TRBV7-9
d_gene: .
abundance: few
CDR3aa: ASSSMDSMNTEAF

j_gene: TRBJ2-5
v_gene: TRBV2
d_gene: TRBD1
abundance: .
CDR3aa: ASRELTTGAETQY

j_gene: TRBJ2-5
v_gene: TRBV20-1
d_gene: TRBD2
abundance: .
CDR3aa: SALSGEMETQY

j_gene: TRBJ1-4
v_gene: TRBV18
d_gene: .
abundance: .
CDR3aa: ASSPKVAGAGEKLF

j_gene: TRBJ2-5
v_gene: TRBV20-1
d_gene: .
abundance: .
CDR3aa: SARPRGGQRGETQY

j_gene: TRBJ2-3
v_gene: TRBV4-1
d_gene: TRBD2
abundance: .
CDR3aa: ASSRRGETSGGGGDTQY

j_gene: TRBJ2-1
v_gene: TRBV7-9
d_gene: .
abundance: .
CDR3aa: ASSQGGQAYNEQF

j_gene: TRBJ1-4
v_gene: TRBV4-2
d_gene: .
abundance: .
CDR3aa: ASRSGKGDEKLF

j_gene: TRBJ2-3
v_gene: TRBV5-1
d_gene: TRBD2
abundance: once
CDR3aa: ASSFASGRTDTQY

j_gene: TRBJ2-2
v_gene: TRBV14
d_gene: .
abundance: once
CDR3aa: ASSQDTVAGTGELF

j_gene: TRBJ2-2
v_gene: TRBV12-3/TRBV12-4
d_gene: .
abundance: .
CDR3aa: ASPGAGTGELF

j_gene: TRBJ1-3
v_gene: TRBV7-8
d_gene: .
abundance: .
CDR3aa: ASSWTTGSSGNTIY

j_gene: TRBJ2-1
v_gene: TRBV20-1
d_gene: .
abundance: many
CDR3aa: SAASRSQGDEQF

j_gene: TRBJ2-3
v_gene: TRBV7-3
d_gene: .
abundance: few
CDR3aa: ASSLMTSTDTQY

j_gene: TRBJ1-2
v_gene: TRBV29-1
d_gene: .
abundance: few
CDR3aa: SVDSDRHGYT

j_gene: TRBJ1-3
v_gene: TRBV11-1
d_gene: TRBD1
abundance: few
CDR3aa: ASSSATGVIGNTIY

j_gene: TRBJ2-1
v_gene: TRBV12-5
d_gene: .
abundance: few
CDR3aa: ASGNLVNRQNEQF

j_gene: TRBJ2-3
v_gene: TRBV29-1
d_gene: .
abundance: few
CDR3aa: SVEGGLRGDTQY

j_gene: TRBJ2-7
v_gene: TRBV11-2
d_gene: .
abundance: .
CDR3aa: ASSSQRGRHEQY

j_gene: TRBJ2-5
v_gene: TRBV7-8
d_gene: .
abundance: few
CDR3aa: ASSWGPSLQETQY

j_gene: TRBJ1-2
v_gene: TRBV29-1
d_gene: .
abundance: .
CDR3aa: SVEDEGPYGYT

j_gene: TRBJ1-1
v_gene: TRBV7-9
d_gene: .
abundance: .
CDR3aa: ATTRGEAF

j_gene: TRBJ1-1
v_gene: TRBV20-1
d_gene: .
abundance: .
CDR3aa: SASGGTGRQNTEAF

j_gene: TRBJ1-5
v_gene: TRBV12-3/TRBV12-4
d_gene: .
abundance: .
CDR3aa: ASSLSRQDQPQH

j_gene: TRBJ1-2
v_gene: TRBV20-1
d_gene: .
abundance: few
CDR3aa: SAPPSPGDGYT

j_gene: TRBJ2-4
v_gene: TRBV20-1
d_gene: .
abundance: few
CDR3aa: SANRALGAKNIQY

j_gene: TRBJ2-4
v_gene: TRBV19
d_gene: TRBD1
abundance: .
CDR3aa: ASTLWGTGKNIQY

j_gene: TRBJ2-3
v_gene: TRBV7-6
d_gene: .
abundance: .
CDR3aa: ASSLDSVRRLTDTQY

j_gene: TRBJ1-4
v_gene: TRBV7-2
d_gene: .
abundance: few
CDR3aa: ASSFISSGAKKLF